Given below is one T cell receptor (beta chain) in context. This entry is derived from a study of blood T cell repertoires in COVID-19. Overall study context: Specimens from acute and convalescent COVID-19 originated in the United States, Italy and Spain.

Study processing details: It was from reference gene primer amplification that nucleated cell counts were estimated. Some clones are missing from TCRdb's copy, which holds only in-frame ones; the method was immunoSEQ multiplex PCR. V and J calls and clone size follow that table, whereas D and trimming were derived from the DNA. The sample includes tens of thousands of clones, about 85% of them seen just once. Trimming removed 7 bases from V and 6 bases from J, with 12 bases in between. This CDR3 is built from 13 residues. The TCR was taken from a human donor in a cohort sampled during active COVID-19. The sample comprised peripheral blood. The rearrangement uses TRBV12-3 or TRBV12-4 and TRBJ2-2; D is possibly TRBD2 (5 bases). Here the CDR3 reads CASMRVFPGELFF. The CDR3 DNA reads as TGTGCCAGCATGAGGGTTTTTCCCGGGGAGCTGTTTTTT.